This entry lists 9 T cell receptor beta chains sequenced from one sample in a study of patients and donors after allogeneic stem cell transplantation. MiXCR, run by TCRdb on the RT-PCR reads, gives a single entry per CDR3 protein. The sample lists over 150,000 distinct CDR3 sequences, approximately 31% occurring once. Material: blood, either unsorted or a sorted T cell fraction (not recorded which). These receptors all come from a human donor who was either an allogeneic HSCT recipient or a stem cell or donor lymphocyte infusion donor (not recorded which). It is not recorded whose cells these are; they may come from a transplant donor.

This chain connects TRBV20-1 to TRBJ1-2; 9 nucleotides match TRBD1. The CDR3 spans 13 residues. Germline V CDR1 and CDR2: DFQATT, SNEGSKA (reference sequence). J gave up 8 bases and V 5 bases, and 9 bases lay outside the gene matches. The CDR3, as DNA: TGCAGTGCTCCCCGGGGACAGGGACACGGCTACACCTTC. This encodes CSAPRGQGHGYTF.

This clonotype has at least ten counts. CDR3 nucleotides: TGTGCCAGCAGCCGTTATAGCAATCAGCCCCAGCATTTT. Its translation: CASSRYSNQPQHF. This chain uses TRBV3-1 with TRBJ1-5; no clear D. This CDR3 is 13 amino acids long. With 4 bases removed from V and 0 bases from J, the gap between germline ends came to 4 bases. CDR1 LGHDT and CDR2 YNNKEL come from the germline V gene (reference sequence). The entire variable domain, with the rest obtained from reference TRBV3-1 and TRBJ1-5, is as follows: DTAVSQTPKYLVTQMGNDKSIKCEQNLGHDTMYWYKQDSKKFLKIMFSYNNKELIINETVPNRFSPKSPDKAHLNLHINSLELGDSAVYFCASSRYSNQPQHFGDGTRLSIL.

This clonotype has just one count. This rearrangement joins TRBV27 to TRBJ2-7; D is undetermined. Trimming removed 5 bases from V and 0 bases from J, with 11 bases in between. The CDR3 contains 14 residues. Germline V gene sequence: CDR1 MNHEY, CDR2 SMNVEV (reference sequence). CDR3 loop: CASSARVLSYEQYF. CDR3 nucleotide sequence: TGTGCCAGCAGTGCCAGAGTACTCTCCTACGAGCAGTACTTC.

This clonotype came up a few times. J is TRBJ2-3 and V is TRBV7-9, with a tentative D call TRBD2 (5 bases). The length of the CDR3 is 15 residues. CDR1 and CDR2 from the germline V gene are SEHNR and FQNEAQ (reference sequence). The V gene lost 4 bases and the J gene lost 6 bases, with 17 bases spanning the gap. This CDR3 reads CASSSWRAQQDTQYF. DNA for the CDR3: TGTGCCAGCAGCTCATGGCGGGCGCAACAGGATACGCAGTATTTT.

Ten or more counts support this clonotype. This sequence joins TRBV29-1 and TRBJ2-1; 7 bases are shared with TRBD2. J was trimmed by 5 bases and V by 4 bases; bases with no gene match: 2. The CDR3 contains 12 residues. Germline assignment: CDR1 SQVTM and CDR2 ANQGSEA. The CDR3: CSVGGLHNEQFF. Written as DNA, the CDR3 is TGCAGCGTTGGGGGACTACACAATGAGCAGTTCTTC.

The genes are TRBV28 and TRBJ2-6; no clear D gene. The CDR3 sequence is 16 residues long. The germline V gene encodes CDR1 MDHEN and CDR2 SYDVKM. Deletions cut 6 bases from V and 0 bases from J, with 12 bases between. As DNA, the CDR3 is TGTGCCAGCAGCGCCCGCCTTAGCTCTGGGGCCAACGTCCTGACTTTC. It encodes CASSARLSSGANVLTF.

V is TRBV28 and J is TRBJ2-2, with 12 nucleotides matching TRBD2. The ends lost 6 bases at V and 4 bases at J; junction bases unmatched: 12. Germline V lookup: CDR1 MDHEN, CDR2 SYDVKM. CDR3 size: 18 residues. The CDR3 loop is CASSLLLAGGPGTGELFF. The CDR3 coding sequence is TGTGCCAGCAGCCTACTCCTAGCGGGAGGGCCGGGCACCGGGGAGCTGTTTTTT.

This chain joins TRBV18 and TRBJ2-2; no clear D gene. The CDR3 sequence is 14 residues long. Trimming shortened V by 5 bases and J by 6 bases, and 13 bases separated the two germline ends. Germline CDR1 and CDR2: KGHSH and LQKENI. The CDR3, as DNA: TGTGCCAGCTCAAACGAGGACGGACCCGGGGAGCTGTTTTTT. It codes for CASSNEDGPGELFF.

V and J are TRBV12-3 or TRBV12-4 and TRBJ2-6, with 9 bases fitting TRBD1. The CDR3 length is 20 residues. V was pared by 4 bases and J by 1 base, with 14 bases of the junction left unmatched. The chain's CDR3 is CASSSNLGQGRESGANVLTF. In DNA, the CDR3 is TGTGCCAGCAGTTCGAACCTCGGACAGGGGAGGGAATCTGGGGCCAACGTCCTGACTTTC.